Presented here are 20 T cell receptor beta chains from one specimen sequenced in a study of blood T cell repertoires in COVID-19. Libraries were prepared by immunoSEQ multiplex PCR; TCRdb keeps only in-frame clonotypes and omits some of them. This table has about 210,000 clones, over 75% appearing once. The specimen sequenced was peripheral blood. The receptors here all came from a woman in her 70s with COVID-19, enrolled during active disease.

The chain has TRBV7-2 and TRBJ1-1, with TRBD1 identical over 8 bases. This CDR3 spans 14 amino acids. Trimming cost V 6 bases and J 0 bases; bases outside gene matches: 3. Germline V gene lookup returns CDR1 SGHTA and CDR2 FQGNSA. CDR3 amino acids: CASRMDRVNTEAFF. In DNA, the CDR3 is TGTGCCAGCAGGATGGACAGGGTGAACACTGAAGCTTTCTTT.

V usage is TRBV5-4 and J usage is TRBJ2-2; 9 bases are shared with TRBD1. The CDR3 spans 18 residues. Germline V gene data show CDR1 as SGHNT and CDR2 as YYREEE (reference sequence). The V gene end was trimmed by 4 bases and the J gene end by 5 bases; junction bases not matched to a gene: 15. The CDR3 DNA sequence: TGTGCCAGCAGCCCGTCCTATTCACAGGGGGCGACGACCGGGGAGCTGTTTTTT. Translated, it gives CASSPSYSQGATTGELFF.

The V and J genes are TRBV18 and TRBJ1-4, with 12 bases that match TRBD1. In germline, CDR1 is KGHSH, CDR2 LQKENI. The CDR3 is made up of 15 amino acids. V lost 3 bases and J lost 7; bases outside the gene matches: 3. For the CDR3, the DNA is TGTGCCAGCTCACCTCCGGGACAGGGGGCTGAAAAACTGTTTTTT. The encoded protein is CASSPPGQGAEKLFF.

The chain is built from TRBV5-1 and TRBJ2-7, with 7 nucleotides matching TRBD2. The trim removed 4 bases at V and 2 bases at J, leaving 9 bases unmatched. Germline CDR1 reads SGHRS; CDR2 reads YFSETQ. The CDR3 runs to 15 residues. CDR3 nucleotides: TGCGCCAGCAGCCCCGGGGGGTCAGGACCCTACGAGCAGTACTTC. Protein product: CASSPGGSGPYEQYF.

J is TRBJ1-5 and V is TRBV7-9; D is possibly TRBD1 (5 bases). This CDR3 has 14 residues. Germline CDR1 reads SEHNR; CDR2 reads FQNEAQ (reference sequence). V gave up 1 base and J gave up 5 bases, with 9 bases separating them. CDR3 residues: CASSLETADQPQHF. The DNA for the CDR3 is TGTGCCAGCAGCTTAGAGACAGCAGATCAGCCCCAGCATTTT.

V usage is TRBV11-3 and J usage is TRBJ1-2; perhaps TRBD1 as D (5 bases). CDR1 SGHNT and CDR2 YENEEA come from the germline V gene. The V gene lost 5 bases and the J gene lost 5 bases, with 9 bases spanning the gap. There are 12 residues in the CDR3. CDR3 residues: CASSKQEYGYTF. The DNA of the CDR3 is TGTGCCAGCAGCAAACAGGAATATGGCTACACCTTC.

The rearrangement joins TRBV11-3 to TRBJ1-1; 8 bases line up with TRBD1. The V and J ends lost 6 bases and 2 bases, in that order; junction bases with no gene match: 5. This CDR3 has 14 amino acids. Germline lookup yields CDR1 SGHNT and CDR2 YENEEA. This CDR3 is CASRTGGHNTEAFF. The CDR3 coding sequence is TGTGCCAGCAGAACAGGGGGACATAACACTGAAGCTTTCTTT.

The chain joins TRBV24-1 to TRBJ1-1; 8 positions agree with TRBD1. Germline V gives CDR1 KGHDR, CDR2 SFDVKD. The J segment lost 2 bases and the V segment lost 7 bases, leaving 2 bases of the junction unmatched. The CDR3 contains 13 residues. Here the CDR3 DNA reads TGTGCCACCAGGGGACAGGAAAACACTGAAGCTTTCTTT. Protein sequence: CATRGQENTEAFF.

In its sample, this clone was seen once. The V and J genes are TRBV4-2 and TRBJ1-2; tentatively, D is TRBD1 (6 bases). Germline V gene lookup returns CDR1 LGHNA and CDR2 YNFKEQ. This CDR3 contains 15 residues. The V end was cut by 3 bases, the J end by 2 bases, with 13 bases between. The CDR3 spells CASSHSLQGNYGYTF. Written as DNA, the CDR3 is TGTGCCAGCAGCCATTCATTACAGGGAAACTATGGCTACACCTTC.

V and J are TRBV18 and TRBJ2-2; 7 bases are shared with TRBD2. The length of the CDR3 is 16 residues. Germline loops: CDR1 KGHSH, CDR2 LQKENI. The ends lost 0 bases at V and 4 bases at J; junction bases unmatched: 5. The CDR3 here is CASSPPSGPPTGELFF. The CDR3, as DNA: TGTGCCAGCTCACCACCTAGCGGGCCGCCCACCGGGGAGCTGTTTTTT.

In its sample, this clone was seen once. V usage is TRBV2 and J usage is TRBJ1-1; the match to TRBD1 covers 7 bases. This CDR3 region has 13 residues. V lost 8 bases, J lost 5 bases, and 8 bases stayed unmatched. In germline, CDR1 is SNHLY, CDR2 FYNNEI. In DNA, the CDR3 is TGTGCCAGCGGCGGACAGGAGGGAACTGAAGCTTTCTTT. As protein: CASGGQEGTEAFF.

V gene TRBV29-1 combines with J gene TRBJ2-7, with TRBD1 matching 10 bases. J gave up 7 bases and V 3 bases, and 6 bases lay outside the gene matches. CDR3 length: 13 amino acids. From germline, CDR1 is SQVTM and CDR2 ANQGSEA. The CDR3 coding sequence is TGCAGCGTTGATCGACAGGGGGCGGGTGAGCAGTACTTC. Its translation is CSVDRQGAGEQYF.

The V gene is TRBV7-3, the J gene TRBJ1-2; 10 bases agree with TRBD1. The V segment lost 0 bases and the J segment 8 bases; nucleotides outside the gene matches: 12. The germline V gene encodes CDR1 SGHTA and CDR2 FQGTGA. This CDR3 is 17 amino acids long. The CDR3 sequence is CASSLTGVDRGVRGYTF. CDR3 DNA: TGTGCCAGCAGCTTAACAGGGGTGGACAGGGGGGTTAGAGGCTACACCTTC.

The rearrangement joins TRBV19 to TRBJ1-3; possible D gene TRBD1, 5 bases. The CDR3 covers 17 residues. The germline CDR1 and CDR2 sequences are LNHDA and SQIVND (reference sequence). V dropped 6 bases and J dropped 0 bases, with 18 bases sitting between them. The CDR3 region has the DNA TGTGCCAGTAGCGCCACCAACAGGAAAGCCTCTGGAAACACCATATATTTT. Translation gives CASSATNRKASGNTIYF. The entire variable domain, with the rest obtained from reference TRBV19 and TRBJ1-3, is as follows: DGGITQSPKYLFRKEGQNVTLSCEQNLNHDAMYWYRQDPGQGLRLIYYSQIVNDFQKGDIAEGYSVSREKKESFPLTVTSAQKNPTAFYLCASSATNRKASGNTIYFGEGSWLTVV.

The gene calls are TRBV6-6 and TRBJ1-1; D not certain. This CDR3 has 13 residues. The V gene lost 11 bases and the J gene lost 10 bases, with 23 bases spanning the gap. CDR1 and CDR2 (germline): MNHNY, SVGAGI (reference sequence). CDR3 in amino acids: CAACSDLANGAFF. For the CDR3, the DNA is TGTGCCGCCTGTAGCGATTTGGCAAATGGAGCTTTCTTT.

The chain combines TRBV12-3 or TRBV12-4 with TRBJ2-1; no firm D call. The V end lost 1 base, the J end lost 6 bases, and 7 bases lay between the germline ends. The CDR3 sequence is 13 residues long. CDR3 sequence reads: CASSLGDVNEQFF. The CDR3 DNA sequence: TGTGCCAGCAGTTTAGGAGATGTCAATGAGCAGTTCTTC.

The gene calls are TRBV4-2 and TRBJ2-3; weak D call: TRBD2 (7 bases). This CDR3 is 18 amino acids long. Trimming took off 3 bases at V and 2 bases at J, with 21 bases between the two ends. The germline gives CDR1 LGHNA, CDR2 YNFKEQ. CDR3 sequence (DNA): TGTGCCAGCAGCCAGGAGGGGACTGGCGGGGGCATCACAGATACGCAGTATTTT. It yields the protein CASSQEGTGGGITDTQYF.

This chain links TRBV11-3 with TRBJ1-2; no clear D. Trimming left V 3 bases short and J 4 bases short, with 15 bases between. The CDR3 sequence is 15 residues long. Germline values: CDR1 SGHNT, CDR2 YENEEA. The CDR3 here is CASSLRASTAYGYTF. The CDR3 DNA reads TGTGCCAGCAGCTTGCGAGCGAGTACCGCCTATGGCTACACCTTC. Variable domain in full (rest from reference TRBV11-3 and TRBJ1-2): EAGVVQSPRYKIIEKKQPVAFWCNPISGHNTLYWYLQNLGQGPELLIRYENEEAVDDSQLPKDRFSAERLKGVDSTLKIQPAELGDSAVYLCASSLRASTAYGYTFGSGTRLTVV.

This rearrangement joins TRBV19 to TRBJ1-1; 7 nucleotides agree with TRBD1. The V gene end was trimmed by 5 bases and the J gene end by 4 bases; junction bases not matched to a gene: 10. This CDR3 comprises 15 residues. The germline CDR1 and CDR2 sequences are LNHDA and SQIVND (reference sequence). The CDR3 loop is CASSPQGRMGTEAFF. The CDR3, as DNA: TGTGCCAGTAGTCCACAGGGGCGGATGGGCACTGAAGCTTTCTTT. The full variable domain, rest sourced from reference TRBV19 and TRBJ1-1, is DGGITQSPKYLFRKEGQNVTLSCEQNLNHDAMYWYRQDPGQGLRLIYYSQIVNDFQKGDIAEGYSVSREKKESFPLTVTSAQKNPTAFYLCASSPQGRMGTEAFFGQGTRLTVV.

The chain carries TRBV7-3 and TRBJ1-1; D is ambiguous. V was clipped by 5 bases and J by 4 bases, with 11 bases between them. CDR1 and CDR2 from the germline V gene are SGHTA and FQGTGA. The CDR3 is made up of 13 amino acids. CDR3: CASSPVRGTEAFF. CDR3 sequence (DNA): TGTGCCAGCAGCCCGGTTCGGGGCACTGAAGCTTTCTTT.